The 25 T cell receptor beta chains reported below all come from one sample, sequenced in a study of human T cells and chemical hapten exposure. The time point denotes: pre-sensitization, week 0. Treatment defined: therapeutic diphenylcyclopropenone sensitization with weekly scalp DPC. TCRdb independently ran MiXCR on the RACE reads; one entry per CDR3 protein. The sample has roughly 260,000 distinct CDR3 sequences, 7.5% to 10% seen once. The input for sequencing was whole blood, taken in connection with sensitization to the hapten diphenylcyclopropenone (DPC). Receptor source: a woman in her forties with alopecia areata. Some clones in this sample may be carry-over from other donors' samples.

The table lists this clonotype with a few counts. The rearrangement joins TRBV10-3 to TRBJ2-1; either TRBD1 or TRBD2 may supply D (5 bases each). CDR1 and CDR2 (germline): ENHRY, SYGVKD. Trimming left V 0 bases short and J 9 bases short, with 15 bases between. The CDR3 is made up of 15 amino acids. The CDR3 DNA reads TGTGCCATCAGTGAGTCTCCCGGCACTGGGACTGAGCAGTTCTTC. This translates into CAISESPGTGTEQFF.

CDR3 coding DNA: TGTGCCAGCAGTTCCCCGGGGTGGGTGGCCCAGTACTTC. This translates into CASSSPGWVAQYF. The rearrangement uses TRBV27 and TRBJ2-5; D may be TRBD2 (5 bases). Germline loops: CDR1 MNHEY, CDR2 SMNVEV (reference sequence). CDR3 length: 13 amino acids. Trimming removed 4 bases from V and 9 bases from J, with 15 bases in between.

There are a few counts of this clonotype. V and J are TRBV7-9 and TRBJ2-7; D may be TRBD2 (6 bases). This CDR3 is built from 14 residues. Trimming removed 5 bases from V and 2 bases from J, with 13 bases in between. Germline CDR1 SEHNR, CDR2 FQNEAQ (reference sequence). The CDR3 DNA follows: TGTGCCAGCAGCCCCTCCGGGGGAACCTACGAGCAGTACTTC. This gives the protein CASSPSGGTYEQYF.

This clonotype was seen many times. This chain links TRBV6-5 with TRBJ2-2, with D unclear. V shed 6 bases and J shed 7 bases, with 15 bases lying between them. The germline V gene encodes CDR1 MNHEY and CDR2 SVGAGI. The CDR3 extends over 14 amino acids. CDR3 in DNA: TGTGCCAGCAGCCCCGCTAATCAGGTCGGGGAGCTGTTTTTT. It is translated as CASSPANQVGELFF.

This clonotype has a count of ten or more. The chain couples TRBV20-1 to TRBJ2-5; D is undetermined. V was clipped by 5 bases and J by 2 bases, with 6 bases between them. The CDR3 spans 11 residues. The V gene's germline CDR1 is DFQATT and CDR2 SNEGSKA (reference sequence). The CDR3 region is CSALGQETQYF. For the CDR3, the DNA is TGCAGTGCTTTAGGGCAAGAGACCCAGTACTTC.

This clonotype appeared a few times. V and J are TRBV6-2 or TRBV6-3 and TRBJ1-1; D call uncertain. The ends were cut back, 7 bases at V and 4 bases at J, with 16 bases in the middle. Germline V CDR1 and CDR2: MNHEY, SVGEGT. This CDR3 is 14 amino acids long. In DNA, the CDR3 is TGTGCCAGCACATTAACGGGCTTAGGCACTGAAGCTTTCTTT. It codes for CASTLTGLGTEAFF.

V usage is TRBV7-2 and J usage is TRBJ1-6, with D perhaps TRBD1 (6 bases). V was clipped by 6 bases and J by 10 bases, with 22 bases between them. From germline, CDR1 is SGHTA and CDR2 FQGNSA. This CDR3 has 16 amino acids. This CDR3 reads CASSRQELRYLSPLHF. The CDR3 region has the DNA TGTGCCAGCAGTCGACAGGAACTCCGGTATCTGTCACCCCTCCACTTT. Combining the CDR3 with reference TRBV7-2 and TRBJ1-6 gives the whole variable domain GAGVSQSPSNKVTEKGKDVELRCDPISGHTALYWYRQSLGQGLEFLIYFQGNSAPDKSGLPSDRFSAERTGGSVSTLTIQRTQQEDSAVYLCASSRQELRYLSPLHFGNGTRLTVT.

This clonotype appeared a few times. This chain connects TRBV6-2 or TRBV6-3 to TRBJ1-6; unclear D gene. Deletions cut 6 bases from V and 8 bases from J, with 14 bases between. In germline, CDR1 is MNHEY, CDR2 SVGEGT. The length of the CDR3 is 14 residues. CDR3 residues: CASSLVSIDSPLHF. CDR3 nucleotide sequence: TGTGCCAGCAGCCTAGTGTCGATTGATTCACCCCTCCACTTT.

This clonotype was detected a few times. The chain is built from TRBV6-2 or TRBV6-3 and TRBJ2-7; D is uncertain. This CDR3 has 15 residues. Germline loops: CDR1 MNHEY, CDR2 SVGEGT. The V gene lost 7 bases and the J gene lost 3 bases, with 19 bases spanning the gap. The CDR3 here is CASNDPQQSNYEQYF. In DNA, the CDR3 is TGTGCCAGCAACGACCCTCAACAGTCGAACTACGAGCAGTACTTC.

The chain uses TRBV10-3 and TRBJ1-1; D gene unclear. V lost 5 bases and J 1 base, leaving 8 bases between the germline ends. The CDR3 is 13 amino acids. Germline V CDR1 and CDR2: ENHRY, SYGVKD. The CDR3 is CAISRTGNTEAFF. The CDR3 DNA is TGTGCCATCAGTCGGACCGGGAACACTGAAGCTTTCTTT.

This clonotype has a handful of counts. Here the CDR3 reads CASSRGQGVWETQYF. In DNA form, the CDR3 reads TGTGCCAGCAGCCGTGGACAGGGGGTATGGGAGACCCAGTACTTC. The V and J genes are TRBV7-9 and TRBJ2-5, with TRBD1 matching 10 bases. The length of the CDR3 is 15 residues. The trim removed 5 bases at V and 5 bases at J, leaving 8 bases unmatched. Germline V CDR1 and CDR2: SEHNR, FQNEAQ (reference sequence). The full variable domain, completed using reference TRBV7-9 and TRBJ2-5, is DTGVSQNPRHKITKRGQNVTFRCDPISEHNRLYWYRQTLGQGPEFLTYFQNEAQLEKSRLLSDRFSAERPKGSFSTLEIQRTEQGDSAMYLCASSRGQGVWETQYFGPGTRLLVL.

This clonotype was detected ten times or more. The rearrangement links TRBV9 to TRBJ2-1, with 7 nucleotides matching TRBD2. The germline gives CDR1 SGDLS, CDR2 YYNGEE. With V trimmed by 0 bases and J by 9 bases, 6 bases remained unmatched. CDR3 size: 14 residues. In nucleotides, the CDR3 is TGTGCCAGCAGCGTAGACGGGAGGAGACGTGAGCAGTTCTTC. It specifies CASSVDGRRREQFF. The full variable domain, completed using reference TRBV9 and TRBJ2-1, is DSGVTQTPKHLITATGQRVTLRCSPRSGDLSVYWYQQSLDQGLQFLIQYYNGEERAKGNILERFSAQQFPDLHSELNLSSLELGDSALYFCASSVDGRRREQFFGPGTRLTVL.

This clonotype was seen a handful of times. The chain joins TRBV5-1 to TRBJ1-3; D remains unclear. CDR1 is SGHRS and CDR2 is YFSETQ in the germline V gene. The CDR3 contains 14 residues. V was shortened by 0 bases and J by 0 bases, with 4 bases between the two germline ends. The CDR3 is CASSLERSGNTIYF. The CDR3 DNA reads TGCGCCAGCAGCTTGGAACGCTCTGGAAACACCATATATTTT.

This clonotype was found a few times. This chain links TRBV5-1 with TRBJ1-2; D may be TRBD1 (6 bases). The V gene lost 5 bases and the J gene lost 11 bases, with 13 bases spanning the gap. The CDR3 is 11 residues long. The germline V gene encodes CDR1 SGHRS and CDR2 YFSETQ. DNA for the CDR3: TGCGCCAGCAGGGAACAGGGCGATTACACCTTC. Translated: CASREQGDYTF.

This chain links TRBV11-1 with TRBJ2-7; D unclear. Between the trimmed V and J ends, which lost 0 bases and 0 bases, there was a span of 6 bases. Germline CDR1 and CDR2: SGHAT and FQDESV (reference sequence). The length of the CDR3 is 14 residues. The DNA for the CDR3 is TGTGCCAGCAGCTTAGCAGTATACTCCTACGAGCAGTACTTC. Translation: CASSLAVYSYEQYF.

The rearrangement uses TRBV20-1 and TRBJ2-1, with D maybe TRBD2 (6 bases). The V end was cut by 6 bases, the J end by 2 bases, with 14 bases between. The CDR3 has 14 residues. CDR1 DFQATT and CDR2 SNEGSKA come from the germline V gene (reference sequence). The CDR3 region has the DNA TGCAGTGCAAGCCGCGGAGGGACCTACAATGAGCAGTTCTTC. Translation gives CSASRGGTYNEQFF.

This clonotype was seen repeatedly, ten times or more. This chain joins TRBV7-2 and TRBJ2-5; unclear D gene. CDR3 size: 14 residues. V lost 4 bases to trimming and J lost 0 bases, with 9 bases between them. Germline loops: CDR1 SGHTA, CDR2 FQGNSA. CDR3 in DNA: TGTGCCAGCAGCTCTCTTGGCAACCAAGAGACCCAGTACTTC. Protein: CASSSLGNQETQYF.

In its sample, this clonotype was seen many times. The V call is TRBV12-3 or TRBV12-4, the J call TRBJ1-4; D remains unclear. This CDR3 region has 15 residues. V was clipped by 3 bases and J by 4 bases, with 12 bases between them. The CDR3 here is CASSFSVSGNEKLFF. The CDR3 nucleotides read TGTGCCAGCAGTTTTTCGGTATCGGGTAATGAAAAACTGTTTTTT.

The V and J genes are TRBV5-1 and TRBJ2-3; D is perhaps TRBD1 or TRBD2 (7 bases each). CDR3 size: 14 residues. The germline V gene has CDR1 SGHRS and CDR2 YFSETQ. The V and J ends lost 4 bases and 4 bases respectively, with 13 bases between them. DNA of the CDR3: TGCGCCAGCAGCCAGGGGGGGAGGTCAGATACGCAGTATTTT. Translation gives CASSQGGRSDTQYF.

This clonotype has ten or more counts. The V and J genes are TRBV20-1 and TRBJ2-7, with 10 bases aligning to TRBD2. CDR1 and CDR2 (germline): DFQATT, SNEGSKA (reference sequence). The CDR3 has 17 residues. After removal of 0 bases from V and 2 bases from J, the junction contained 10 bases not matched to a gene. CDR3 coding DNA: TGCAGTGCTAGAGATCCCGATAGCGGGAGGACCCCCTACGAGCAGTACTTC. Translation: CSARDPDSGRTPYEQYF.

This clonotype was observed many times. The V gene is TRBV27, the J gene TRBJ1-6, with D hard to call. Germline values: CDR1 MNHEY, CDR2 SMNVEV (reference sequence). CDR3 length: 15 residues. The V end lost 3 bases, the J end lost 0 bases, and 6 bases lay between the germline ends. The CDR3 coding sequence is TGTGCCAGCAGTTTCGTCACCTCCTATAATTCACCCCTCCACTTT. Its translation is CASSFVTSYNSPLHF.

The chain carries TRBV6-5 and TRBJ2-3, with unresolved D. V was cut by 7 bases and J by 1 base, with 9 bases left in between. This CDR3 contains 13 residues. Germline V gene lookup returns CDR1 MNHEY and CDR2 SVGAGI. CDR3 sequence: CASTPSRTDTQYF. The CDR3 DNA is TGTGCCAGCACCCCTTCGCGCACAGATACGCAGTATTTT.

The J gene is TRBJ2-3, the V gene TRBV20-1, with D possibly being TRBD2 (5 bases). The germline V gene encodes CDR1 DFQATT and CDR2 SNEGSKA (reference sequence). Between the trimmed V and J ends, which lost 6 bases and 4 bases, there was a span of 17 bases. The CDR3 consists of 14 residues. The CDR3 DNA is TGCAGTGCAAACCCCGGGGTCGGCGCAGATACGCAGTATTTT. This translates into CSANPGVGADTQYF.

This clonotype was detected once. V and J are TRBV6-5 and TRBJ1-5; D possibly corresponds to TRBD1 (6 bases). This CDR3 comprises 15 residues. From germline, CDR1 is MNHEY and CDR2 SVGAGI. V lost 8 bases, J lost 3 bases, and 17 bases lay in between. The CDR3 coding sequence is TGTGCCAGCTCCCGGCAGACAGGTATCAATCAGCCCCAGCATTTT. Protein: CASSRQTGINQPQHF.

This clonotype appeared a single time. The gene calls are TRBV29-1 and TRBJ2-6; D unresolved. The CDR3 is 13 residues long. Per the germline V gene, CDR1 is SQVTM and CDR2 is ANQGSEA. V was clipped by 5 bases and J by 0 bases, with 5 bases between them. This CDR3 is CSVQTSGANVLTF. The DNA of the CDR3 is TGCAGCGTTCAAACCTCTGGGGCCAACGTCCTGACTTTC. The full variable domain, its missing parts supplied by reference TRBV29-1 and TRBJ2-6, is SAVISQKPSRDICQRGTSLTIQCQVDSQVTMMFWYRQQPGQSLTLIATANQGSEATYESGFVIDKFPISRPNLTFSTLTVSNMSPEDSSIYLCSVQTSGANVLTFGAGSRLTVL.